This TCR beta chain is drawn from a study of memory CD4+ T cells and cytomegalovirus serostatus. The sort gate was single viable CD3+CD4+CD8-CD45RO+ cells for memory CD4+ T cells. The CDR3 extends over 17 amino acids. Germline V gene data show CDR1 as PRHDT and CDR2 as FYEKMQ (reference sequence). The ends were cut back, 0 bases at V and 0 bases at J, with 15 bases in the middle. TCRdb keeps only in-frame clones here, not all; method: immunoSEQ multiplex PCR. The top ten hold 1.6% of the sample, which has tens of thousands of clones, around three quarters seen once. The source material was memory CD4+ T cells from blood. This clonotype originated in an adult in good health and CMV-seronegative. The rearrangement links TRBV13 to TRBJ2-7; D is unresolved. In nucleotides, the CDR3 is TGTGCCAGCAGCTTAGGAATTTCGCCAGTGACCTCCTACGAGCAGTACTTC. Protein: CASSLGISPVTSYEQYF.